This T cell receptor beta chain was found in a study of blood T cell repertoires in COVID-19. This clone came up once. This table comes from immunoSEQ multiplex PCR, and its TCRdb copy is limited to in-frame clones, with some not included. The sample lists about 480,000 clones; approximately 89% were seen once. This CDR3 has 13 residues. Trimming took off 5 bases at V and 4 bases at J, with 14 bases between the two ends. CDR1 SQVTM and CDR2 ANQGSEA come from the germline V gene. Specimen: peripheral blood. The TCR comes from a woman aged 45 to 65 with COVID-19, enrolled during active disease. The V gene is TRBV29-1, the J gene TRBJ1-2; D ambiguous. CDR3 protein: CSVLRPAGYGYTF. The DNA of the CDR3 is TGCAGCGTTTTAAGACCCGCGGGCTATGGCTACACCTTC. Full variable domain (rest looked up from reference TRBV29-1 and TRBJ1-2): SAVISQKPSRDICQRGTSLTIQCQVDSQVTMMFWYRQQPGQSLTLIATANQGSEATYESGFVIDKFPISRPNLTFSTLTVSNMSPEDSSIYLCSVLRPAGYGYTFGSGTRLTVV.